These 4 T cell receptor beta chains were all obtained from the same sample, sequenced in a study of blood T cell repertoires in COVID-19. Using immunoSEQ multiplex PCR, the repertoire was profiled, and TCRdb retains in-frame clones only, with some absent. The table has roughly 360,000 clones, over 65% seen once. Sequencing input: peripheral blood. Receptor source: a human donor with acute or convalescent COVID-19. The donor label of this sample is uncertain.

This sequence joins TRBV2 and TRBJ1-1, with 7 positions matching TRBD1. Germline-derived CDR1 and CDR2 are SNHLY and FYNNEI. This CDR3 spans 13 amino acids. The V segment lost 3 bases and the J segment 13 bases; nucleotides outside the gene matches: 11. CDR3 DNA sequence: TGTGCCAGCAGTGATTTGGGGGACAGAAATGTTTTCTTT. Translated, it gives CASSDLGDRNVFF.

Only one count was recorded for this clone. The chain carries TRBV28 and TRBJ2-7; 7 bases line up with TRBD2. Germline loops: CDR1 MDHEN, CDR2 SYDVKM. The CDR3 contains 12 residues. J gave up 4 bases and V 7 bases, and 4 bases lay outside the gene matches. The DNA of the CDR3 is TGTGCCAGCAAGGGGAGGGTGTACGAGCAGTACTTC. Its translation: CASKGRVYEQYF.

The chain employs TRBV3-1 (or the pseudogene TRBV3-2) and TRBJ1-5; TRBD1 matches at 9 bases. The J segment lost 5 bases and the V segment lost 6 bases, leaving 5 bases of the junction unmatched. Per the germline V gene, CDR1 is LGHDT and CDR2 is YNNKEL (reference sequence). The CDR3 spans 14 residues. CDR3 residues: CASSFGQGYQPQHF. CDR3 sequence (DNA): TGTGCCAGCAGTTTCGGACAGGGGTATCAGCCCCAGCATTTT.

The chain uses TRBV14 and TRBJ2-2; TRBD2 is a possible D gene (6 bases). Trimming pared 0 bases from V and 2 bases from J, leaving 13 bases between. This CDR3 comprises 17 residues. Germline values: CDR1 SGHDN, CDR2 FVKESK. As DNA, the CDR3 is TGTGCCAGCAGCCAAGAATTCGGGACTTACAACACCGGGGAGCTGTTTTTT. Residues: CASSQEFGTYNTGELFF.